A single sample gave rise to the 27 T cell receptor beta chains below, sequenced in a study of a mutant IDH1 vaccine in newly diagnosed glioma. These receptors have no known antigen. The method was immunoSEQ multiplex PCR; TCRdb's version includes in-frame clones alone and lacks a portion of them. This sample has around 76,000 clones; 85% occur once, and the top ten carry around 0.73%. Noted time point: week 23, last vaccination. Topical imiquimod was applied with each vaccine dose, which held 300 ug of mutant IDH1 20-mer peptide. The specimen was PBMCs, collected from a glioma patient whose treatment included an IDH1 peptide vaccine. These receptor sequences come from a woman between 50 and 59 years old with glioma.

This chain connects TRBV7-9 to TRBJ2-1, with 9 bases lining up with TRBD2. From germline, CDR1 is SEHNR and CDR2 FQNEAQ (reference sequence). The V and J ends lost 3 bases and 4 bases, in that order; junction bases with no gene match: 7. This CDR3 has 16 residues. CDR3 loop: CASSFRAGGTYNEQFF. CDR3 DNA sequence: TGTGCCAGCAGCTTTCGAGCGGGAGGTACTTACAATGAGCAGTTCTTC.

The chain uses TRBV7-9 and TRBJ2-5; TRBD1 aligns across 7 bases. The J call may not be correct, given that the DNA end is closer to TRBJ2-7. The CDR3 runs to 15 residues. Per the germline V gene, CDR1 is SEHNR and CDR2 is FQNEAQ (reference sequence). The CDR3 sequence: CASSTDRSKLDEQYF. The CDR3 nucleotides read TGTGCCAGCAGCACGGACAGGTCAAAATTGGACGAGCAGTACTTC.

V and J are TRBV7-3 and TRBJ2-2; D unresolved. V was cut by 2 bases and J by 4 bases, with 8 bases left in between. The CDR3 is made up of 14 amino acids. Germline values: CDR1 SGHTA, CDR2 FQGTGA. The CDR3 reads CASSLAAGTGELFF. CDR3 bases: TGTGCCAGCAGCTTAGCAGCAGGCACCGGGGAGCTGTTTTTT.

This clone came up a few times. V and J are TRBV9 and TRBJ1-2, with TRBD1 matching over 10 bases. This CDR3 has 14 amino acids. CDR1 and CDR2 from the germline V gene are SGDLS and YYNGEE. V lost 0 bases to trimming and J lost 8 bases; unmatched junction nucleotides: 4. CDR3 coding DNA: TGTGCCAGCAGCGTAGGGGGACAGGGGTCGGGCTACACCTTC. This gives the protein CASSVGGQGSGYTF. Combining the CDR3 with reference TRBV9 and TRBJ1-2 gives the whole variable domain DSGVTQTPKHLITATGQRVTLRCSPRSGDLSVYWYQQSLDQGLQFLIQYYNGEERAKGNILERFSAQQFPDLHSELNLSSLELGDSALYFCASSVGGQGSGYTFGSGTRLTVV.

This clone appeared once. The chain couples TRBV11-2 to TRBJ2-1; D may match TRBD1 or TRBD2 (5 bases each). From germline, CDR1 is SGHAT and CDR2 FQNNGV. V was clipped by 5 bases and J by 5 bases, with 16 bases between them. The CDR3 has 15 amino acids. The CDR3 DNA follows: TGTGCCAGCAGCCCCAGGGACCACAAACACAATGAGCAGTTCTTC. This translates into CASSPRDHKHNEQFF.

This clone was detected only once. The chain uses TRBV6-1 and TRBJ1-2; no firm D call. Germline CDR1 reads MNHNS; CDR2 reads SASEGT. The CDR3 spans 15 residues. With 7 bases removed from V and 4 bases from J, the gap between germline ends came to 19 bases. The CDR3, as DNA: TGTGCCAGCACCACGGACTTCCTGAAGGGCTATGGCTACACCTTC. Amino acids: CASTTDFLKGYGYTF.

J is TRBJ2-2 and V is TRBV11-3; 12 bases agree with TRBD2. Germline V gives CDR1 SGHNT, CDR2 YENEEA. This CDR3 has 17 residues. With V trimmed by 4 bases and J by 4 bases, 7 bases remained unmatched. CDR3 coding DNA: TGTGCCAGCAGCTCCGCCCCGACTAGCGGGGGCACCGGGGAGCTGTTTTTT. It is translated as CASSSAPTSGGTGELFF.

The chain has TRBV30 and TRBJ2-3; 9 nucleotides match TRBD1. From germline, CDR1 is GTSNPN and CDR2 SVGIG (reference sequence). This CDR3 comprises 15 residues. V trimming: 5 bases; J trimming: 0 bases; junction bases outside the gene matches: 6. The CDR3 nucleotides read TGTGCCTGGGGGACAGGGTGGCCTAGCACAGATACGCAGTATTTT. Its protein product is CAWGTGWPSTDTQYF.

This chain links TRBV6-5 with TRBJ1-3; D ambiguous. This CDR3 contains 15 residues. V gave up 5 bases and J gave up 4 bases, with 15 bases separating them. The V gene's germline CDR1 is MNHEY and CDR2 SVGAGI. CDR3 coding DNA: TGTGCCAGCAGTACCGTCCTAGGGTTAGGAAACACCATATATTTT. Its protein product is CASSTVLGLGNTIYF.

This chain joins TRBV27 and TRBJ2-3; TRBD2 is a possible D gene (6 bases). V lost 8 bases, J lost 6 bases, and 15 bases lay in between. Germline V gene lookup returns CDR1 MNHEY and CDR2 SMNVEV (reference sequence). This CDR3 has 13 amino acids. Written as DNA, the CDR3 is TGTGCCAGCCTAGGAGGGGTAACGGATACGCAGTATTTT. Residues: CASLGGVTDTQYF.

The chain joins TRBV9 to TRBJ1-3; a weak D match, TRBD1 (6 bases). This CDR3 region has 15 residues. The V end was cut by 0 bases, the J end by 0 bases, with 7 bases between. Germline V lookup: CDR1 SGDLS, CDR2 YYNGEE. The CDR3 sequence is CASSVGTVSGNTIYF. In nucleotides, the CDR3 is TGTGCCAGCAGCGTAGGGACAGTCTCTGGAAACACCATATATTTT.

V is TRBV7-9 and J is TRBJ2-7; 7 nucleotides align to TRBD1. Germline assignment: CDR1 SEHNR and CDR2 FQNEAQ (reference sequence). This CDR3 has 14 amino acids. V trimming: 3 bases; J trimming: 3 bases; junction bases outside the gene matches: 5. The CDR3: CASSLAGGNYEQYF. The CDR3 DNA reads as TGTGCCAGCAGCTTGGCAGGGGGAAACTACGAGCAGTACTTC.

For the CDR3, the DNA is TGTGCCAGCTCTCCCCAGGGGCAGTACAATGAGCAGTTCTTC. Translating gives CASSPQGQYNEQFF. The rearrangement uses TRBV11-3 and TRBJ2-1, with TRBD1 as a possible D gene (6 bases). Germline CDR1 is SGHNT and CDR2 is YENEEA. The CDR3 length is 14 residues. The V end lost 8 bases, the J end lost 4 bases, and 15 bases lay between the germline ends.

V usage is TRBV30 and J usage is TRBJ1-6; D unresolved. This CDR3 spans 12 amino acids. CDR1 and CDR2 from the germline V gene are GTSNPN and SVGIG (reference sequence). CDR3 coding DNA: TGTGCTCAGAATCGGCCCAATTCACCCCTCCACTTT. Translation gives CAQNRPNSPLHF.

The CDR3 here is CASSPPGPSEQYF. The CDR3 nucleotides read TGTGCCAGCTCACCACCCGGCCCGAGCGAGCAGTACTTC. The chain employs TRBV18 and TRBJ2-7; D uncertain. Germline V gene sequence: CDR1 KGHSH, CDR2 LQKENI. The CDR3 totals 13 residues. The V end lost 0 bases, the J end lost 6 bases, and 9 bases lay between the germline ends.

The gene calls are TRBV20-1 and TRBJ1-2; D call uncertain. Germline V lookup: CDR1 DFQATT, CDR2 SNEGSKA (reference sequence). This CDR3 comprises 11 residues. Between the trimmed V and J ends, which lost 4 bases and 2 bases, there was a span of 5 bases. In DNA form, the CDR3 reads TGCAGTGCTATCTTGAACTATGGCTACACCTTC. Protein: CSAILNYGYTF.

The genes are TRBV10-1 and TRBJ2-7; the D gene could be TRBD1 or TRBD2 (7 bases each). This CDR3 has 13 residues. Trimming removed 8 bases from V and 3 bases from J, with 14 bases in between. Looked up from germline, CDR1 is WNHNN and CDR2 is SYGVQD (reference sequence). The CDR3 sequence is CASGRGGNYEQYF. The CDR3 DNA reads as TGCGCCAGCGGCAGGGGGGGAAACTACGAGCAGTACTTC.

This clone was detected only once. Other DNA sequences in this sample translate to the same CDR3. The V and J genes are TRBV9 and TRBJ2-7; 7 bases fit TRBD2. V was clipped by 4 bases and J by 3 bases; unmatched bases: 7. Germline CDR1 and CDR2: SGDLS and YYNGEE. This CDR3 has 14 residues. The CDR3 sequence: CASSPGGGSYEQYF. CDR3 DNA sequence: TGTGCCAGCAGCCCCGGTGGCGGGAGCTACGAGCAGTACTTC.

The V and J genes are TRBV6-1 and TRBJ2-7, with D tentatively TRBD2 (6 bases). V lost 5 bases to trimming and J lost 1 base, with 15 bases between them. This CDR3 contains 15 residues. Germline V gives CDR1 MNHNS, CDR2 SASEGT. The CDR3 here is CASSHPELASYEQYF. The CDR3 bases are TGTGCCAGCAGTCACCCGGAGCTAGCGTCCTACGAGCAGTACTTC.

This chain links TRBV10-2 with TRBJ2-2; no firm D call. The CDR3 has 13 amino acids. Germline CDR1 reads WSHSY; CDR2 reads SAAADI. V shed 1 base and J shed 1 base, with 1 base lying between them. This chain's CDR3 is CASSELNTGELFF. The DNA of the CDR3 is TGCGCCAGCAGTGAGTTGAACACCGGGGAGCTGTTTTTT.

The chain employs TRBV28 and TRBJ2-1, with D perhaps TRBD1 or TRBD2 (5 bases each). In germline, CDR1 is MDHEN, CDR2 SYDVKM. The V and J ends lost 8 bases and 3 bases respectively, with 11 bases between them. The CDR3 runs to 13 residues. The CDR3 protein is CASGGPDYNEQFF. The CDR3 bases are TGTGCCAGCGGGGGACCGGACTACAATGAGCAGTTCTTC.

The V gene is TRBV28, the J gene TRBJ2-7, with TRBD1 matching 7 bases. CDR3 length: 15 residues. Germline CDR1 reads MDHEN; CDR2 reads SYDVKM. The V and J ends lost 1 base and 3 bases, in that order; junction bases with no gene match: 6. The CDR3 DNA reads TGTGCCAGCAGTTTATTGGCGGCAGGGGGCTACGAGCAGTACTTC. Translating gives CASSLLAAGGYEQYF.

The rearrangement links TRBV7-3 to TRBJ1-4, with 10 bases identical to TRBD1. Trimming removed 3 bases from V and 2 bases from J; junction bases left unmatched: 0. The CDR3 has 15 residues. In germline, CDR1 is SGHTA, CDR2 FQGTGA. For the CDR3, the DNA is TGTGCCAGCAGCTTGACAGGGGGCACTAATGAAAAACTGTTTTTT. Amino acid sequence: CASSLTGGTNEKLFF.

This chain uses TRBV15 with TRBJ2-1; D tentatively fits TRBD1 or TRBD2 (5 bases each). CDR1 is LNHNV and CDR2 is YYDKDF in the germline V gene (reference sequence). The CDR3 sequence is 13 residues long. Trimming stripped 3 bases from V and 4 bases from J, with 7 bases between. CDR3 amino acids: CATSRGVYNEQFF. The CDR3 DNA reads as TGTGCCACCAGCAGGGGGGTTTACAATGAGCAGTTCTTC.

V usage is TRBV7-9 and J usage is TRBJ1-2; maybe TRBD1 (6 bases). Trimming took off 5 bases at V and 8 bases at J, with 24 bases between the two ends. The germline CDR1 and CDR2 sequences are SEHNR and FQNEAQ (reference sequence). CDR3 length: 16 amino acids. CDR3 sequence (DNA): TGTGCCAGCAGCCACCCCCGTGGGCAGGGGTTGTTAGGCTACACCTTC. It yields the protein CASSHPRGQGLLGYTF.

This chain links TRBV19 with TRBJ2-7, with D perhaps matching TRBD1 (5 bases). The CDR3 sequence is 14 residues long. Germline V lookup: CDR1 LNHDA, CDR2 SQIVND (reference sequence). V gave up 5 bases and J gave up 3 bases, with 14 bases separating them. CDR3 in DNA: TGTGCCAGTAGTTCGCCGACAGCACGCTACGAGCAGTACTTC. Translation gives CASSSPTARYEQYF.

A note on this clone: A read error may account for a junction end that differs from germline. The chain carries TRBV19 and TRBJ1-5; TRBD1 agrees at 8 bases. The CDR3 is made up of 14 amino acids. The germline gives CDR1 LNHDA, CDR2 SQIVND (reference sequence). This CDR3 is CASSIGQGKQPQHF. The CDR3, as DNA: TGTGCCAGTAGTATCGGACAGGGCAAACAGCCCCAGCATTTT.